This paragraph covers one TCR beta chain sequence. The antigen remains unidentified. This table comes from immunoSEQ multiplex PCR, and its TCRdb copy is limited to in-frame clones, with some not included. The sample has fewer than 9,500 clones, roughly two thirds seen once; the top ten hold 4.5% to 5.5%. Over chemoradiotherapy, repertoires were sampled more than once. Germline CDR1 SEHNR, CDR2 FQNEAQ (reference sequence). The CDR3 length is 14 residues. The V and J ends lost 5 bases and 8 bases respectively, with 13 bases between them. The sample originates from a study of chemoradiotherapy in HPV16-positive cancers. Study at large: Two HPV16-positive patients' cells yielded candidate HPV-specific clones and common motifs. Study findings and constraints: Candidate HPV-specific clones and E7-related TCR motifs grew in tumor during treatment.

The specimen was tumor tissue, collected from a patient who underwent chemoradiotherapy. The chain has TRBV7-9 and TRBJ1-6; D is uncertain. This TCR derives from a human donor with HPV-associated anogenital cancer. CDR3 coding DNA: TGTGCCAGCAGCCTGGGCCGTTCTGATTCACCCCTCCACTTT. This codes for CASSLGRSDSPLHF.